The T cell receptor beta chain described here comes from a study of T-cell reconstitution after alpha-beta-depleted transplantation in children. Study-level points and caveats: At one year after transplant, newly produced T cells mostly accounted for T-cell counts and diversity. Expanded graft clones, several hundred of them, were reportedly the source of alpha-beta T cells about two months after transplant.

A note on this clonotype: Its target is unknown.

In germline, CDR1 is WSHSY, CDR2 SAAADI. Trimming removed 5 bases at V and 4 bases at J, with 18 bases between. The CDR3 is 15 residues long. Preparing the TCRbeta library involved the use of unique molecular identifiers. TCRdb ran MiXCR on the PCR reads and lists one entry per CDR3 protein. Of about 400,000 distinct CDR3 sequences in the sample, around 15% are singletons; the top ten hold roughly 27%. Specimen: PBMCs, mostly from graft donor cells, collected 360 days after TCRalphabeta/CD19-depleted stem cell transplant. The chain is built from TRBV10-2 and TRBJ2-7; D is possibly TRBD1 (8 bases). The TCR sequence derives from a boy less than two years old who had a stem cell transplant for Wiskott-Aldrich syndrome, so the T cells may come from the graft donor. CDR3 region: CASSRPDRGGYEQYF. In DNA form, the CDR3 reads TGCGCCAGCAGTCGACCCGACAGGGGAGGGTACGAGCAGTACTTC.